The 7 T cell receptor beta chains listed next were all sequenced from one sample in a study of T cells in Graves' hyperthyroidism and ophthalmopathy. TCR beta CDR3 regions were amplified from RNA. During a first-round RT-PCR of the TCR CDR3, the HTBI primer set was used. TCRdb re-called the multiplex PCR reads with MiXCR, one entry per CDR3 protein. Of about 260,000 distinct CDR3 sequences listed, about 16% were seen once; the top ten hold 25% to 30%. Sequenced material: blood. Every receptor here comes from a woman between 18 and 29 years old with Graves' ophthalmopathy.

This clonotype was counted ten times or more. This chain links TRBV9 with TRBJ2-1; TRBD1 matches at 7 bases. V was pared by 0 bases and J by 6 bases, with 3 bases of the junction left unmatched. This CDR3 contains 14 residues. The germline V gene encodes CDR1 SGDLS and CDR2 YYNGEE. CDR3 sequence reads: CASSVVGQTNEQFF. The CDR3 DNA follows: TGTGCCAGCAGCGTAGTGGGACAGACCAATGAGCAGTTCTTC. Combining the CDR3 with reference TRBV9 and TRBJ2-1 gives the whole variable domain DSGVTQTPKHLITATGQRVTLRCSPRSGDLSVYWYQQSLDQGLQFLIQYYNGEERAKGNILERFSAQQFPDLHSELNLSSLELGDSALYFCASSVVGQTNEQFFGPGTRLTVL.

The sample holds many counts of this clonotype. V and J are TRBV7-8 and TRBJ1-1; 11 bases map to TRBD1. CDR1 SGHVS and CDR2 FQNEAQ come from the germline V gene. The CDR3 totals 18 residues. V was pared by 5 bases and J by 5 bases, with 16 bases of the junction left unmatched. CDR3 residues: CASSMGWGQGGFTTEAFF. The CDR3 nucleotides read TGTGCCAGCAGCATGGGTTGGGGACAGGGGGGTTTTACGACTGAAGCTTTCTTT.

This chain uses TRBV9 with TRBJ2-2, with a tentative D call TRBD1 (5 bases). Trimming removed 2 bases at V and 1 base at J, with 12 bases between. In germline, CDR1 is SGDLS, CDR2 YYNGEE. The CDR3 consists of 16 residues. The CDR3 DNA sequence: TGTGCCAGCAGCGTTACAGGAATTGGGAACACCGGGGAGCTGTTTTTT. Protein sequence: CASSVTGIGNTGELFF.

This clonotype has only a few counts. The V and J genes are TRBV29-1 and TRBJ2-3; D might be TRBD2 (5 bases). Germline CDR1 SQVTM, CDR2 ANQGSEA. The CDR3 has 14 amino acids. Trimming left V 3 bases short and J 1 base short, with 11 bases between. CDR3 region: CSVDGPGGTDTQYF. As DNA, the CDR3 is TGCAGCGTTGATGGACCCGGGGGCACAGATACGCAGTATTTT.

This clonotype was counted many times. V usage is TRBV19 and J usage is TRBJ1-1; 7 bases agree with TRBD1. Germline V gene data show CDR1 as LNHDA and CDR2 as SQIVND (reference sequence). After removal of 6 bases from V and 0 bases from J, the junction contained 4 bases not matched to a gene. The CDR3 has 14 amino acids. CDR3 sequence (DNA): TGTGCCAGTAGACAGGGGCCCCTGAACACTGAAGCTTTCTTT. Translation: CASRQGPLNTEAFF. Filled out from reference TRBV19 and TRBJ1-1, the complete variable domain reads DGGITQSPKYLFRKEGQNVTLSCEQNLNHDAMYWYRQDPGQGLRLIYYSQIVNDFQKGDIAEGYSVSREKKESFPLTVTSAQKNPTAFYLCASRQGPLNTEAFFGQGTRLTVV.

This clonotype occurred many times. The chain combines TRBV20-1 with TRBJ1-5; D gene unclear. Germline loops: CDR1 DFQATT, CDR2 SNEGSKA (reference sequence). Trimming removed 6 bases at V and 7 bases at J, with 16 bases between. This CDR3 region has 13 residues. The CDR3 reads CSADNGYQQPQHF. DNA for the CDR3: TGCAGTGCAGATAATGGGTATCAACAGCCCCAGCATTTT.

This clonotype was detected many times. The chain recombines TRBV30 with TRBJ1-2; the D is unclear. V lost 0 bases and J 8 bases, leaving 10 bases between the germline ends. The CDR3 contains 12 residues. Germline V gene lookup returns CDR1 GTSNPN and CDR2 SVGIG (reference sequence). CDR3 loop: CAWSVQRVGYTF. The CDR3 DNA follows: TGTGCCTGGAGTGTACAAAGGGTGGGCTACACCTTC.